The rows below give T cell receptor beta chains drawn from one sample of a study of T-cell memory formation after mild COVID-19. MiXCR was run by TCRdb on the 5' RACE reads, yielding one entry per CDR3 protein. The sample has hundreds of thousands of distinct CDR3 sequences, around a sixth seen once. The specimen sequenced was PBMCs or a T cell subset sorted from them (not recorded which). The source is an adult woman who had mild COVID-19 (a few samples of this study predate the infection). Cell type and time point are not known. CDR3s include the opening cysteine and the closing phenylalanine or tryptophan. The D gene is left open where the match is weak. Rows give clone size only sometimes, using once, few, many, or a class for an expanded clone.

j_gene: TRBJ1-1
abundance: .
d_gene: .
v_gene: TRBV5-1
CDR3nt: TGCGCCACTACAATGGGGGCTGAAGCTTTCTTT
CDR3aa: CATTMGAEAFF

j_gene: TRBJ2-5
abundance: many
d_gene: .
v_gene: TRBV12-3/TRBV12-4
CDR3nt: TGTGCCAGCAGTTTAGCCAGACAAGAGACCCAGTACTTC
CDR3aa: CASSLARQETQYF

j_gene: TRBJ2-7
abundance: few
d_gene: .
v_gene: TRBV12-5
CDR3nt: TGTGCTAGTGGTTTGGTACCCTCTTGGTATCCTCAGTACTTC
CDR3aa: CASGLVPSWYPQYF

j_gene: TRBJ2-3
abundance: few
d_gene: TRBD2
v_gene: TRBV20-1
CDR3nt: TGCAGTGCTATAGCGGGAGGCACAGATACGCAGTATTTT
CDR3aa: CSAIAGGTDTQYF

j_gene: TRBJ2-1
abundance: few
d_gene: TRBD2
v_gene: TRBV7-3
CDR3nt: TGTGCCAGCAGCTTAAATGGAGCGGGGCATCACAATGAGCAGTTCTTC
CDR3aa: CASSLNGAGHHNEQFF

j_gene: TRBJ1-5
abundance: many
d_gene: .
v_gene: TRBV20-1
CDR3nt: TGCAGTGCGGAAGGACAGTTAAATCAGCCCCAGCATTTT
CDR3aa: CSAEGQLNQPQHF

j_gene: TRBJ2-7
abundance: few
d_gene: .
v_gene: TRBV9
CDR3nt: TGTGCCAGCAGCGTAGCAGAGACAGCATCCTACGAGCAGTACTTC
CDR3aa: CASSVAETASYEQYF

j_gene: TRBJ2-7
abundance: few
d_gene: .
v_gene: TRBV6-5
CDR3nt: TGTGCCAGCAGTTATATTCGGGATTCTTACGAGCAGTACTTC
CDR3aa: CASSYIRDSYEQYF

j_gene: TRBJ1-6
abundance: many
d_gene: .
v_gene: TRBV7-9
CDR3nt: TGTGCCAGCAGCTTAGTAAGGGGATCCAGGTCTCCACCCCTCCACTTT
CDR3aa: CASSLVRGSRSPPLHF

j_gene: TRBJ2-2
abundance: .
d_gene: .
v_gene: TRBV7-2
CDR3nt: TGTGCCAGCAGCTTCCCCTTTGGGGTCTCGAACACCGGGGAGCTGTTTTTT
CDR3aa: CASSFPFGVSNTGELFF

j_gene: TRBJ2-1
abundance: .
d_gene: TRBD2
v_gene: TRBV6-2/TRBV6-3
CDR3nt: TGTGCCAGCAGTTATCTTTCCAGCGGGAGTGGCAATGAGCAGTTCTTC
CDR3aa: CASSYLSSGSGNEQFF

j_gene: TRBJ1-5
abundance: few
d_gene: .
v_gene: TRBV4-1
CDR3nt: TGCGCCAGCAGCCAAGTGACCCAGGGATCCCCCAGCAATCAGCCCCAGCATTTT
CDR3aa: CASSQVTQGSPSNQPQHF

j_gene: TRBJ2-2
abundance: .
d_gene: TRBD2
v_gene: TRBV29-1
CDR3nt: TGCAGCGTTCGGCGGGGGGCGGTCTTCACCGGGGAGCTGTTTTTT
CDR3aa: CSVRRGAVFTGELFF

j_gene: TRBJ1-1
abundance: .
d_gene: .
v_gene: TRBV6-1
CDR3nt: TGTGCCAGCAGTGAAAGAGGCGGCAGGGTGAACACTGAAGCTTTCTTT
CDR3aa: CASSERGGRVNTEAFF

j_gene: TRBJ2-3
abundance: few
d_gene: .
v_gene: TRBV20-1
CDR3nt: TGCAGTGCCCTCCGGGGAGGGGGGCCTAACACAGATACGCAGTATTTT
CDR3aa: CSALRGGGPNTDTQYF

j_gene: TRBJ2-5
abundance: few
d_gene: .
v_gene: TRBV5-1
CDR3nt: TGCGCCAGCAGCTTGGCCCCCCGTCAAGAGACCCAGTACTTC
CDR3aa: CASSLAPRQETQYF

j_gene: TRBJ2-2
abundance: .
d_gene: .
v_gene: TRBV20-1
CDR3nt: TGCAGTGCTAGAGATCCAGGGTACGGCACCGGGGAGCTGTTTTTT
CDR3aa: CSARDPGYGTGELFF

j_gene: TRBJ2-5
abundance: few
d_gene: .
v_gene: TRBV7-2
CDR3nt: TGTGCCAGCAGCTTAGCATGGCGGGGTCAAGAGACCCAGTACTTC
CDR3aa: CASSLAWRGQETQYF

j_gene: TRBJ2-2
abundance: few
d_gene: .
v_gene: TRBV4-1
CDR3nt: TGCGCCAGCAGCCAAGAACCTGGGCTCGGAAGCGGGGAGCTGTTTTTT
CDR3aa: CASSQEPGLGSGELFF

j_gene: TRBJ1-2
abundance: few
d_gene: .
v_gene: TRBV12-3/TRBV12-4
CDR3nt: TGTGCCAGCAGTTTCGGGGGGCCTCAGGGCTACACCTTC
CDR3aa: CASSFGGPQGYTF

j_gene: TRBJ2-3
abundance: few
d_gene: .
v_gene: TRBV20-1
CDR3nt: TGCAGTGCTAGCCGAATACAGGGGAGGGATGCCTTCGCAGATACGCAGTATTTT
CDR3aa: CSASRIQGRDAFADTQYF

j_gene: TRBJ2-7
abundance: .
d_gene: .
v_gene: TRBV6-2/TRBV6-3
CDR3nt: TGTGCCAGCTCTTCAGGGTTTCTCCACGAGCAGTACTTC
CDR3aa: CASSSGFLHEQYF

j_gene: TRBJ2-1
abundance: few
d_gene: .
v_gene: TRBV5-1
CDR3nt: TGCGCCAGCAGCTTGGAGGCGGGCAACAATGAGCAGTTCTTC
CDR3aa: CASSLEAGNNEQFF

j_gene: TRBJ1-5
abundance: few
d_gene: TRBD1
v_gene: TRBV20-1
CDR3nt: TGCAGTGCCAGGACAGGAAATCAGCCCCAGCATTTT
CDR3aa: CSARTGNQPQHF

j_gene: TRBJ1-4
abundance: .
d_gene: .
v_gene: TRBV2
CDR3nt: TGTGCCAGCAGTGGGGGCGCAACTAATGAAAAACTGTTTTTT
CDR3aa: CASSGGATNEKLFF

j_gene: TRBJ1-1
abundance: few
d_gene: .
v_gene: TRBV7-9
CDR3nt: TGTGCCAGCAGCTTAGGAGGGATCAATATTGCTTTCTTT
CDR3aa: CASSLGGINIAFF

j_gene: TRBJ2-1
abundance: .
d_gene: .
v_gene: TRBV6-2/TRBV6-3
CDR3nt: TGTGCCAGCAGTTATTTTCAGCGAACTTTTTACAATGAGCAGTTCTTC
CDR3aa: CASSYFQRTFYNEQFF

j_gene: TRBJ2-2
abundance: .
d_gene: TRBD2
v_gene: TRBV6-5
CDR3nt: TGTGCCAGCAGTTATACGGGGGGCACCGGGGAGCTGTTTTTT
CDR3aa: CASSYTGGTGELFF

j_gene: TRBJ2-1
abundance: .
d_gene: .
v_gene: TRBV6-2/TRBV6-3
CDR3nt: TGTGCCAGCAGATCCCCCGGGCACAATGAGCAGTTCTTC
CDR3aa: CASRSPGHNEQFF

j_gene: TRBJ1-2
abundance: .
d_gene: TRBD1
v_gene: TRBV12-3/TRBV12-4
CDR3nt: TGTGCCAGCAGCCATAGGGACAGGGTTGTTCCTGGCTACACCTTC
CDR3aa: CASSHRDRVVPGYTF

j_gene: TRBJ1-2
abundance: few
d_gene: .
v_gene: TRBV6-5
CDR3nt: TGTGCCAGCAGTTACTTTTATGGGGCGCGGTATGGCTACACCTTC
CDR3aa: CASSYFYGARYGYTF

j_gene: TRBJ2-5
abundance: few
d_gene: .
v_gene: TRBV24-1
CDR3nt: TGTGCCACCAGTGATCTGGACCAAGAGACCCAGTACTTC
CDR3aa: CATSDLDQETQYF

j_gene: TRBJ2-2
abundance: .
d_gene: TRBD1
v_gene: TRBV7-9
CDR3nt: TGTGCCAGCAGCACATCCGGGACAGGGCCCTTGGGGACGTTACCCGGGGAGCTGTTTTTT
CDR3aa: CASSTSGTGPLGTLPGELFF

j_gene: TRBJ2-1
abundance: .
d_gene: .
v_gene: TRBV6-2/TRBV6-3
CDR3nt: TGTGCCAGCTGGGATTGGAAGGGAAGTGAGCAGTTCTTC
CDR3aa: CASWDWKGSEQFF

j_gene: TRBJ1-5
abundance: .
d_gene: .
v_gene: TRBV12-3/TRBV12-4
CDR3nt: TGTGCCAGCAGTGGACCAGGGCAGCCCCAGCATTTT
CDR3aa: CASSGPGQPQHF

j_gene: TRBJ2-1
abundance: .
d_gene: TRBD2
v_gene: TRBV29-1
CDR3nt: TGCAGCGTCTCGTTAGCGGGAGAGGTGAATGAGCAGTTCTTC
CDR3aa: CSVSLAGEVNEQFF

j_gene: TRBJ2-1
abundance: .
d_gene: .
v_gene: TRBV7-9
CDR3nt: TGTGCCAGCAGCACTCTTGACAGTCGCCACTACAATGAGCAGTTCTTC
CDR3aa: CASSTLDSRHYNEQFF

j_gene: TRBJ2-3
abundance: few
d_gene: .
v_gene: TRBV5-5
CDR3nt: TGTGCCAGCAGCTTGGCAATCTCATTCCAAGATACGCAGTATTTT
CDR3aa: CASSLAISFQDTQYF

j_gene: TRBJ2-7
abundance: .
d_gene: TRBD1
v_gene: TRBV5-1
CDR3nt: TGCGCCAGCAGCTGGACCACAGGGGTCGAGCAGTACTTC
CDR3aa: CASSWTTGVEQYF

j_gene: TRBJ2-1
abundance: few
d_gene: .
v_gene: TRBV3-1
CDR3nt: TGTGCCAGCAGCCGGAGTAGCGAGGCCTACAATGAGCAGTTCTTC
CDR3aa: CASSRSSEAYNEQFF

j_gene: TRBJ2-5
abundance: few
d_gene: TRBD2
v_gene: TRBV7-8
CDR3nt: TGTGCCAGCAGCCAGGGGACTAGCGGGGGGACGTACCAAGAGACCCAGTACTTC
CDR3aa: CASSQGTSGGTYQETQYF

j_gene: TRBJ2-1
abundance: .
d_gene: .
v_gene: TRBV6-5
CDR3nt: TGTGCCAGCAGCCCCGGGGATCCCTTGGGCAATGGGCAGTTCTTC
CDR3aa: CASSPGDPLGNGQFF

j_gene: TRBJ1-5
abundance: .
d_gene: .
v_gene: TRBV19
CDR3nt: TGTGCCAGCCGACAGAACAATCAGCCCCAGCATTTT
CDR3aa: CASRQNNQPQHF

j_gene: TRBJ2-7
abundance: .
d_gene: .
v_gene: TRBV7-9
CDR3nt: TGTGCCAGCAGCGGGGTCCTAGATTACGAGCAGTACTTC
CDR3aa: CASSGVLDYEQYF

j_gene: TRBJ2-4
abundance: .
d_gene: TRBD1
v_gene: TRBV6-2/TRBV6-3
CDR3nt: TGTGCCAGCATCTTAGCCCAAAATCAGGGGGCTGGAGCCAAAAACATTCAGTACTTC
CDR3aa: CASILAQNQGAGAKNIQYF

j_gene: TRBJ1-6
abundance: .
d_gene: .
v_gene: TRBV12-3/TRBV12-4
CDR3nt: TGTGCCAGCAGTTTACTGGGTTCCGGAGATTCACCCCTCCACTTT
CDR3aa: CASSLLGSGDSPLHF